This T cell receptor beta chain was sequenced during a study of blood T cell repertoires in COVID-19 (dated by TCRdb to about 2020). Study-level background: Samples from collaborators originated in the United States, Italy and Spain and spanned both the acute and convalescent phases of COVID-19. The prospective study material was composed of cDNA or gDNA derived from T cells, B-cell-depleted T cells, or PBMCs. The dataset comprised deeply sampled blood TCRbeta repertoires from subjects exposed to, actively infected with, or recovered from COVID-19. The repertoires were released in a freely available public database meant as a resource for research on the immune response to SARS-CoV-2. Samples were obtained from the ongoing ImmuneRACE study (first 160 participants) and from over a thousand subjects provided by 6 global collaborators. Sample metadata almost always included a de-identified subject ID, COVID-19 status, age in years and sex. Where HLA class I and class II types were available, the types were taken from metadata supplied by the sample provider, not from assay-based typing. The investigation overall reported the following: The quantity of clinical and demographic metadata differed by source and by participant and was supplied without curation.

V and J are truncated by 1 base and 3 bases respectively, leaving an intervening sequence of 9 bases. According to the germline V gene (reference sequence), CDR1 reads GTSNPN and CDR2 reads SVGIG. The CDR3 sequence holds 14 residues, the cysteine and phenylalanine included. Of the read, only the CDR3 DNA is kept; its 42 bases are in frame from base 1. Collaborating institutions collected whole blood in K2EDTA tubes following their own protocols. For TCRbeta analysis, collaborators shipped samples in one of three forms: frozen whole blood, isolated PBMCs, or DNA extracted from either of those sample types. Turning to this clone: This receptor's antigen is unknown. Base qualities are missing; no much larger clone stands one base away.

The immunoSEQ Assay, a bias-controlled multiplex PCR, was used to amplify TCRbeta CDR3 regions from genomic DNA. The study's own analysis went as follows. Within the assay, amplification of reference gene primers was used to estimate how many nucleated cells each sample contained. Sequence reads were collapsed and filtered to measure the absolute abundance of every unique TCRbeta CDR3 rearrangement. For each sample, productive Simpson clonality was calculated by taking the square root of Simpson's diversity index across productive rearrangements. The table comes from immuneACCESS by way of TCRdb, which keeps in-frame sequences with V and J called. Part of the clones is missing from these tables; in studies checked, under half for an unresolved V gene and the rest for unknown reasons. That table furnishes V, J and clone size, whereas the DNA furnished D and trimming. This sample is represented by roughly 250,000 clones; 80% to 90% of them were singletons. About 0.93% of the sample lies in the top ten.

The source material was peripheral blood. The sequence was obtained from a man aged 35-49 years with acute or convalescent COVID-19. The receptor chain draws on TRBV30 and TRBJ1-4, with the D gene too uncertain to name. The DNA is as follows: TGTGCCTGGAGTGGAGGGAGACCTAATGAAAAACTGTTTTTT. Translated, this gives CAWSGGRPNEKLFF.